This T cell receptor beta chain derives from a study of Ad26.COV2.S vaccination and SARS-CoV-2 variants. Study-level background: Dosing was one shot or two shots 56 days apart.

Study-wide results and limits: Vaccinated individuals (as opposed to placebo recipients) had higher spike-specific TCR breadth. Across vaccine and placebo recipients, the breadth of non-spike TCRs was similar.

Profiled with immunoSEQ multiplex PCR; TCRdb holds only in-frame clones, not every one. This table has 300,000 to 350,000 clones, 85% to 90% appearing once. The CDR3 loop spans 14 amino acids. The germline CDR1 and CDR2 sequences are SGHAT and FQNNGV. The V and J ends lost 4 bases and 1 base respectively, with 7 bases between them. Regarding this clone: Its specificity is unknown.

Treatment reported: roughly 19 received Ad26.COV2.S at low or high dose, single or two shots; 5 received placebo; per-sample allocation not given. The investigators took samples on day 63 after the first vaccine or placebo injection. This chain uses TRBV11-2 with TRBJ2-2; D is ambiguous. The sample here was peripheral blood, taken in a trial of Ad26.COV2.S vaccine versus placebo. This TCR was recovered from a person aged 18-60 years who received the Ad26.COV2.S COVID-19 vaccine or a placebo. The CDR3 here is CASSYNRNTGELFF. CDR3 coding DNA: TGTGCCAGCAGCTACAACAGGAACACCGGGGAGCTGTTTTTT.